This record concerns one T cell receptor beta chain sequence. Given a much more abundant clone one base away, this may be a read error. RNA isolated from unsorted whole blood supplied the blood RNA, with germline DNA also extracted. This specimen belongs to a study of tumor-infiltrating lymphocytes in primary liver carcinoma. Total RNA amounting to 500 ng was the source from which TCR beta cDNA was made with a constant-region primer. Nested multiplex PCR, run for three rounds with slightly modified ARM-PCR, yielded TCR beta libraries. The opening two PCR rounds, 10 cycles each, paired TRBV1-TRBV30 forward primers with a C-beta reverse primer. MiXCR, run by TCRdb on the multiplex PCR reads, gives a single entry per CDR3 protein. Among about 310,000 distinct CDR3 sequences listed, 65% were seen once. This CDR3 spans 14 amino acids. Germline V gives CDR1 ENHRY, CDR2 SYGVKD. Trimming removed 6 bases from V and 7 bases from J; junction bases left unmatched: 9.

The clonotype originates from a man aged 35 to 55 with primary liver carcinoma and hepatitis B virus infection. The sample taken for sequencing was peripheral blood. The chain couples TRBV10-3 to TRBJ2-1; 7 bases map to TRBD2. DNA of the CDR3: TGTGCCATCAGGGGCGGGAGTGATGCAAATGAGCAGTTCTTC. This gives the protein CAIRGGSDANEQFF.